Included here is one TCR beta chain sequence, with context. Antigen unknown. The sample originates from a study of blood T cells in healthy people across ages. General study points: Naive CD4+ cells and diversity were both higher in long-lived donors than in aged donors.

Per germline, CDR1 SGHNT and CDR2 YENEEA. Trimming cost V 5 bases and J 8 bases, with 9 bases left between them. CDR3 length: 12 amino acids. Primed by a sample-barcoded 5' primer and a J-beta primer mix, a second PCR proceeded for about 6 to 11 cycles. The study obtained at least 3 million CDR3-containing paired-end reads from every sample. TCRdb re-analysed the 5' RACE reads in MiXCR, keeping a single row per CDR3 protein. In the table there are approximately 800,000 distinct CDR3 sequences, under 40% of which are singletons. The chain is built from TRBV11-3 and TRBJ2-2, with a possible D match to TRBD2 (5 bases). The origin of this receptor is a man between 18 and 29 years old in good health. Specimen: blood. The DNA for the CDR3 is TGTGCCAGCAGCCTAGCTTGGGGGGAGCTGTTTTTT. Translation gives CASSLAWGELFF.